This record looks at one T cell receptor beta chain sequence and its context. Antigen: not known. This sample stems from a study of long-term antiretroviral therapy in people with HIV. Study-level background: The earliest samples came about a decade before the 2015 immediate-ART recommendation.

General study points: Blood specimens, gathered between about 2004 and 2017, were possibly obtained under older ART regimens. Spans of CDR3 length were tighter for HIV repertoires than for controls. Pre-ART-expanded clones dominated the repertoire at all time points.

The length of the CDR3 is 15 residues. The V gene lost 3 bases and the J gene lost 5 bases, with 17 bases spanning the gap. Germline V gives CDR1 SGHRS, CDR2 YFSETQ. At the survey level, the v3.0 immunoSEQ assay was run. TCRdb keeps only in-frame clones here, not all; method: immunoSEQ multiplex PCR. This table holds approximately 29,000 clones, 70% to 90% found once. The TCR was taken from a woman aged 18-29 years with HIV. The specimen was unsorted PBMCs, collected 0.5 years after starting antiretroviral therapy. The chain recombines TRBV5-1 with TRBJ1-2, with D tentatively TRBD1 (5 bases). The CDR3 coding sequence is TGCGCCAGCAGCTCCTCCACCTCAGGGCAGTATGGCTACACCTTC. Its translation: CASSSSTSGQYGYTF.